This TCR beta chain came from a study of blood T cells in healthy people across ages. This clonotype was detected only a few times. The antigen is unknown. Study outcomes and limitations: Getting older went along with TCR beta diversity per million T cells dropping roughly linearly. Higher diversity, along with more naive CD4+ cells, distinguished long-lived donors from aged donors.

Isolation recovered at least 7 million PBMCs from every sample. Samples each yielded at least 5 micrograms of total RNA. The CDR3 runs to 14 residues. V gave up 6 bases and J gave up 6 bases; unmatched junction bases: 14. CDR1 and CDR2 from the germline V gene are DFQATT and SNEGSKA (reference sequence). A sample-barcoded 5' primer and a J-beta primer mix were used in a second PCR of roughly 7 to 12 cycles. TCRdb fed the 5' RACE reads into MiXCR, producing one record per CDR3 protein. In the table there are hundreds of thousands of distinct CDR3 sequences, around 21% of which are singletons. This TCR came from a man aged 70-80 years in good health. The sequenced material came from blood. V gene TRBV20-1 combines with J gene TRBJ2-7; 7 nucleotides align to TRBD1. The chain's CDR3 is CSADSDRDDREQYF. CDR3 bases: TGCAGTGCCGACTCAGACAGGGACGACCGCGAGCAGTACTTC.